This is a list of T cell receptor beta chains from one sample in a study of cytomegalovirus exposure and HLA in healthy donors. The protocol was immunoSEQ multiplex PCR, while the TCRdb copy is restricted to in-frame clones and leaves out a portion. The profile shows around 120,000 clones, roughly 60% of them singletons. The source material was PBMCs. The origin of the receptors is a man aged 40-50 years in good health and CMV-seropositive. Both conserved end residues are part of each CDR3. Clone size is shown for a subset of rows, as once, few, many or a class of expanded clone.

>TRBJ1-1|TRBV5-1|.
CASSLDPGGGGGTEAFF
>TRBJ1-2|TRBV6-1|.
CASSEVVPPPYGYTF
>TRBJ1-2|TRBV7-3|few
CASSLWPDRETYGYTF
>TRBJ2-7|TRBV27|.
CASSLAGGFYEQYF
>TRBJ1-3|TRBV11-2|.
CASSQIQGAGNTIYF
>TRBJ1-5|TRBV15|.
CATSRDGQGGNQPQHF
>TRBJ1-2|TRBV7-9|.
CASSPGQARVYGYTF
>TRBJ1-1|TRBV29-1|.
CSVEDMGTPRFFF
>TRBJ1-1|TRBV2|.
CASSGQLWDTEAFF
>TRBJ2-5|TRBV4-1|few
CASSSAGRGRETQYF
>TRBJ2-2|TRBV5-1|.
CASSLVGTDTGELFF
>TRBJ2-5|TRBV5-4|.
CASSLPPGQGEETQYF
>TRBJ2-3|TRBV6-1|.
CASSALTSGSTDTQYF
>TRBJ2-1|TRBV7-8|.
CASTLGLGLNNEQFF
>TRBJ2-2|TRBV7-9|.
CASSSRAGTGELFF
>TRBJ2-1|TRBV11-3|.
CASSPEAGARYNEQFF
>TRBJ2-1|TRBV6-6|.
CASSYVRVGVHEQFF
>TRBJ2-3|TRBV6-1|.
CASSVQVGQVSTDTQYF
>TRBJ2-1|TRBV6-5|.
CASSYSAVSGYNEQFF
>TRBJ1-2|TRBV7-8|.
CASSPDRGANYGYTF